A single sample gave rise to the 19 T cell receptor beta chains below, sequenced in a study of a mutant IDH1 vaccine in newly diagnosed glioma. Generated by immunoSEQ multiplex PCR, the TCRdb table keeps only in-frame clones and is missing some. The sample records around 61,000 clones, approximately 75% being singletons. As to time point: week 47, end of study. In the vaccine, a single dose held 300 ug of the mutant IDH1 20-mer peptide, along with topical imiquimod. No antigen has been assigned to these receptors. This material consisted of PBMCs, taken from a glioma patient whose treatment included an IDH1 peptide vaccine. The receptors were sampled from a man aged 50 or older with glioma.

This rearrangement joins TRBV6-5 to TRBJ2-7; 8 bases agree with TRBD1. The V segment lost 2 bases and the J segment 7 bases; nucleotides outside the gene matches: 10. Germline-derived CDR1 and CDR2 are MNHEY and SVGAGI. The CDR3 has 15 amino acids. CDR3 nucleotides: TGTGCCAGCAGTTACACCTCGACAGGGGAGAAGGAGCAGTACTTC. Translated: CASSYTSTGEKEQYF.

V is TRBV29-1 and J is TRBJ2-3; no clear D gene. The V end was cut by 6 bases, the J end by 0 bases, with 13 bases between. The CDR3 consists of 14 residues. CDR1 and CDR2 (germline): SQVTM, ANQGSEA. The CDR3 bases are TGCAGCGTCCCGCGAGACGTTAGCACAGATACGCAGTATTTT. Translating it yields CSVPRDVSTDTQYF.

V gene TRBV5-1 combines with J gene TRBJ1-2; 9 nucleotides agree with TRBD1. The CDR3 totals 14 residues. Germline V CDR1 and CDR2: SGHRS, YFSETQ. Losses at the gene ends were 5 bases for V and 4 bases for J; bases not matched to a gene: 6. CDR3 protein: CASRSGQGSYGYTF. CDR3 nucleotides: TGCGCCAGCAGGTCGGGACAGGGTTCCTATGGCTACACCTTC.

The chain has TRBV6-5 and TRBJ1-3; D is perhaps TRBD1 (5 bases). CDR1 and CDR2 from the germline V gene are MNHEY and SVGAGI. Trimming cost V 5 bases and J 8 bases, with 19 bases left between them. The CDR3 has 15 amino acids. In DNA form, the CDR3 reads TGTGCCAGCAGTCCTGGTCAGGGATCTTGGGACACCATATATTTT. It codes for CASSPGQGSWDTIYF.

The chain is built from TRBV6-6 and TRBJ2-6; D not resolved. The V end lost 4 bases, the J end lost 4 bases, and 11 bases lay between the germline ends. This CDR3 is 15 amino acids long. Germline V gene data show CDR1 as MNHNY and CDR2 as SVGAGI (reference sequence). This CDR3 is CASSLTSRGANVLTF. As DNA, the CDR3 is TGTGCCAGCAGTTTGACGTCTCGGGGGGCCAACGTCCTGACTTTC.

The chain couples TRBV30 to TRBJ1-6; the D gene is possibly TRBD1 (5 bases). The CDR3 sequence is 14 residues long. V dropped 8 bases and J dropped 5 bases, with 16 bases sitting between them. Germline values: CDR1 GTSNPN, CDR2 SVGIG (reference sequence). The CDR3 nucleotides are TGTGCCGGCCCGTCTAGGGGTAATAATTCACCCCTCCACTTT. This encodes CAGPSRGNNSPLHF.

The genes are TRBV5-4 and TRBJ2-1; 7 nucleotides match TRBD2. V shed 4 bases and J 7 bases; nucleotides not matched to a gene: 11. Germline V gene sequence: CDR1 SGHNT, CDR2 YYREEE (reference sequence). This CDR3 has 15 residues. CDR3 sequence (DNA): TGTGCCAGCAGCCCGACTAGCCAGGGTCGGAATGAGCAGTTCTTC. As protein: CASSPTSQGRNEQFF.

This clone was recorded a few times. The chain couples TRBV18 to TRBJ1-5; D gene unclear. This CDR3 region has 14 residues. V was trimmed by 4 bases and J by 1 base, leaving 8 bases between them. Germline CDR1 KGHSH, CDR2 LQKENI. The CDR3 is CASSLPWSNQPQHF. CDR3 in DNA: TGTGCCAGCTCACTCCCCTGGAGCAATCAGCCCCAGCATTTT. Combining the CDR3 with reference TRBV18 and TRBJ1-5 gives the whole variable domain NAGVMQNPRHLVRRRGQEARLRCSPMKGHSHVYWYRQLPEEGLKFMVYLQKENIIDESGMPKERFSAEFPKEGPSILRIQQVVRGDSAAYFCASSLPWSNQPQHFGDGTRLSIL.

This clone rates as medium-sized. The chain joins TRBV19 to TRBJ1-2, with TRBD1 as a possible D gene (6 bases). The V gene lost 5 bases and the J gene lost 4 bases, with 14 bases spanning the gap. The length of the CDR3 is 14 residues. Germline CDR1 is LNHDA and CDR2 is SQIVND (reference sequence). This chain's CDR3 is CASSHPGESYGYTF. DNA of the CDR3: TGTGCCAGTAGTCACCCAGGGGAGTCCTATGGCTACACCTTC.

The CDR3 loop is CASSLEPGQFNQPQHF. The CDR3 DNA reads TGCGCCAGCAGCCTAGAGCCGGGACAGTTCAATCAGCCCCAGCATTTT. The gene calls are TRBV4-1 and TRBJ1-5, with 7 nucleotides matching TRBD1. The germline CDR1 and CDR2 sequences are MGHRA and YSYEKL. V dropped 4 bases and J dropped 3; count of bases not matched to a gene: 9. The length of the CDR3 is 16 residues.

The sample holds a few counts of this clone. The rearrangement joins TRBV5-6 to TRBJ2-7; possibly TRBD1 or TRBD2 for D (5 bases each). In germline, CDR1 is SGHDT, CDR2 YYEEEE. This CDR3 is 13 amino acids long. Trimming took 0 bases from V and 7 from J, leaving 11 bases between them. The CDR3 sequence is CASSLGLWGEQYF. DNA of the CDR3: TGTGCCAGCAGCTTGGGCCTTTGGGGGGAGCAGTACTTC.

The chain links TRBV19 to TRBJ2-7, with D unresolved. The V gene lost 3 bases and the J gene lost 4 bases, with 10 bases spanning the gap. CDR1 is LNHDA and CDR2 is SQIVND in the germline V gene (reference sequence). The CDR3 has 13 residues. The CDR3 sequence: CASSISRVYEQYF. CDR3 DNA sequence: TGTGCCAGTAGTATTTCCCGGGTTTACGAGCAGTACTTC.

V usage is TRBV13 and J usage is TRBJ1-1; no firm D call. The CDR3 spans 14 residues. With 5 bases removed from V and 6 bases from J, the gap between germline ends came to 16 bases. Germline V gives CDR1 PRHDT, CDR2 FYEKMQ (reference sequence). The CDR3 protein is CASSPYREPAEAFF. CDR3 in DNA: TGTGCCAGCAGCCCTTACCGGGAACCGGCTGAAGCTTTCTTT. Looking up the rest from reference TRBV13 and TRBJ1-1 gives the full variable domain: AAGVIQSPRHLIKEKRETATLKCYPIPRHDTVYWYQQGPGQDPQFLISFYEKMQSDKGSIPDRFSAQQFSDYHSELNMSSLELGDSALYFCASSPYREPAEAFFGQGTRLTVV.

The CDR3 nucleotides are TGTGCCAGCAGAAAAAATGGGGGGCCTGGAAACACCATATATTTT. This codes for CASRKNGGPGNTIYF. This rearrangement joins TRBV9 to TRBJ1-3; maybe TRBD1 (6 bases). The CDR3 length is 15 residues. V lost 5 bases to trimming and J lost 2 bases, with 14 bases between them. Per germline, CDR1 SGDLS and CDR2 YYNGEE. Full variable domain (missing parts from reference TRBV9 and TRBJ1-3): DSGVTQTPKHLITATGQRVTLRCSPRSGDLSVYWYQQSLDQGLQFLIQYYNGEERAKGNILERFSAQQFPDLHSELNLSSLELGDSALYFCASRKNGGPGNTIYFGEGSWLTVV.

The chain recombines TRBV6-1 with TRBJ1-3; TRBD1 agrees at 7 bases. This CDR3 is 19 amino acids long. The germline gives CDR1 MNHNS, CDR2 SASEGT. V trimming: 1 base; J trimming: 0 bases; junction bases outside the gene matches: 12. CDR3 sequence (DNA): TGTGCCAGCAGTGAAGTCACGGGGGGGGACAGACCCTCTGGAAACACCATATATTTT. Translation gives CASSEVTGGDRPSGNTIYF.

The V and J genes are TRBV4-1 and TRBJ2-7; no reliable D call. Deletions cut 0 bases from V and 0 bases from J, with 6 bases between. Germline CDR1 and CDR2: MGHRA and YSYEKL. CDR3 size: 14 residues. CDR3 loop: CASSQDSPSYEQYF. The CDR3 DNA follows: TGCGCCAGCAGCCAAGATAGTCCCTCCTACGAGCAGTACTTC.

The rearrangement links TRBV5-1 to TRBJ2-7, with D possibly matching TRBD1 (6 bases). Trimming cost V 4 bases and J 3 bases, with 17 bases left between them. Germline CDR1 and CDR2: SGHRS and YFSETQ. The CDR3 spans 15 residues. In nucleotides, the CDR3 is TGCGCCAGCAGCCAGACAAACGACAGGTTCTACGAGCAGTACTTC. Amino acids: CASSQTNDRFYEQYF.

This chain connects TRBV19 to TRBJ2-3; 9 nucleotides match TRBD1. CDR3 length: 13 residues. V shed 8 bases and J 3 bases; nucleotides not matched to a gene: 3. The germline gives CDR1 LNHDA, CDR2 SQIVND (reference sequence). CDR3 sequence reads: CASSDRGTDTQYF. CDR3 DNA: TGTGCCAGTTCGGACAGGGGTACAGATACGCAGTATTTT.

This clone was detected only a few times. The genes are TRBV4-1 and TRBJ2-7; 7 positions agree with TRBD1. Germline lookup yields CDR1 MGHRA and CDR2 YSYEKL. This CDR3 contains 15 residues. Losses at the gene ends were 4 bases for V and 2 bases for J; bases not matched to a gene: 8. CDR3 sequence: CASSRATGSAYEQYF. CDR3 coding DNA: TGCGCCAGCAGCCGGGCGACAGGGTCGGCCTACGAGCAGTACTTC.